This T cell receptor beta chain was sequenced in a study of cytomegalovirus exposure and HLA in healthy donors. The CDR3 length is 15 residues. The ends lost 5 bases at V and 7 bases at J; junction bases unmatched: 10. CDR1 MNHEY and CDR2 SVGAGI come from the germline V gene. The PCR was carried out with 60 Vbeta primers and 13 Jbeta primers. Produced via immunoSEQ multiplex PCR; TCRdb's table is partial and in-frame only. In the table there are almost 200,000 clones, around 79% of which are singletons. This chain joins TRBV6-5 and TRBJ1-4, with TRBD1 matching 7 bases. The receptor's source is a male donor in good health and CMV-seropositive. Input material: PBMCs. Written as DNA, the CDR3 is TGTGCCAGCAGTGGAGAACAGGGGTGGGTTGAAAAACTGTTTTTT. Residues: CASSGEQGWVEKLFF.